These 22 T cell receptor beta chains came from one sample sequenced in a study of shared clonotypes between healthy human individuals. TCRdb's table, derived via immunoSEQ multiplex PCR, lists solely in-frame clones and lacks some. Among some 1.5 million clones listed, 95% to 97% were seen once. Specimen: naive CD4+ T cells sorted from blood. Documented subset: CD45RA+ positively selected. These receptor sequences come from a man aged 25-45 years in good health.

The chain carries TRBV10-2 and TRBJ2-1; 8 nucleotides align to TRBD2. CDR1 and CDR2 from the germline V gene are WSHSY and SAAADI. V shed 6 bases, J shed 4 bases, and the junction held 2 bases outside the gene matches. The length of the CDR3 is 13 residues. CDR3 bases: TGCGCCAGCAGAGGACTAGCTTACAATGAGCAGTTCTTC. Encoded protein: CASRGLAYNEQFF.

This clone was recorded only once. This rearrangement joins TRBV6-5 to TRBJ2-5, with D hard to call. In germline, CDR1 is MNHEY, CDR2 SVGAGI. This CDR3 region has 12 residues. Trimming removed 3 bases at V and 4 bases at J, with 6 bases between. CDR3 sequence: CASSYYGETQYF. The CDR3 DNA sequence: TGTGCCAGCAGTTATTACGGAGAGACCCAGTACTTC.

J is TRBJ2-2 and V is TRBV9; 14 positions agree with TRBD2. The CDR3 extends over 20 amino acids. Trimming removed 0 bases from V and 3 bases from J; junction bases left unmatched: 10. The V gene's germline CDR1 is SGDLS and CDR2 YYNGEE. DNA of the CDR3: TGTGCCAGCAGCGTAGGTGGGACTAGCGGGAGTTCTAGGGACACCGGGGAGCTGTTTTTT. It specifies CASSVGGTSGSSRDTGELFF.

The rearrangement links TRBV6-5 to TRBJ1-4; no clear D. Germline lookup yields CDR1 MNHEY and CDR2 SVGAGI. V was clipped by 6 bases and J by 5 bases, with 13 bases between them. This CDR3 contains 14 residues. CDR3 loop: CASSLRVANEKLFF. In DNA form, the CDR3 reads TGTGCCAGCAGCCTCCGGGTTGCCAATGAAAAACTGTTTTTT.

This sequence joins TRBV18 and TRBJ1-2; no reliable D call. The CDR3 is 12 residues long. The V gene lost 2 bases and the J gene lost 8 bases, with 9 bases spanning the gap. The V gene's germline CDR1 is KGHSH and CDR2 LQKENI. The CDR3 sequence is CASSPGLGGYTF. CDR3 in DNA: TGTGCCAGCTCACCAGGGTTGGGAGGCTACACCTTC.

The V gene is TRBV7-6, the J gene TRBJ2-3, with D perhaps TRBD1 (6 bases). Germline CDR1 reads SGHVS; CDR2 reads FNYEAQ. The CDR3 extends over 16 amino acids. V lost 0 bases to trimming and J lost 1 base, with 11 bases between them. The CDR3: CASSLAVGAGTDTQYF. The DNA for the CDR3 is TGTGCCAGCAGCTTAGCGGTGGGGGCGGGCACAGATACGCAGTATTTT.

The chain uses TRBV9 and TRBJ2-3, with D tentatively TRBD1 (6 bases). V gave up 1 base and J gave up 1 base, with 7 bases separating them. The CDR3 totals 14 residues. CDR1 and CDR2 (germline): SGDLS, YYNGEE. CDR3 sequence reads: CASSVQGRTDTQYF. The DNA of the CDR3 is TGTGCCAGCAGCGTACAGGGGCGCACAGATACGCAGTATTTT.

The chain is built from TRBV15 and TRBJ2-7, with 9 nucleotides matching TRBD1. CDR1 is LNHNV and CDR2 is YYDKDF in the germline V gene (reference sequence). J lost 9 bases, V lost 5 bases, and 14 bases had no gene match. The CDR3 is 15 residues long. CDR3 coding DNA: TGTGCCACCAGCGCCGGCGGGACAGGGAAGCTTGCGCAGTACTTC. Its protein is CATSAGGTGKLAQYF.

The count of this clone is one. The chain employs TRBV11-2 and TRBJ2-5; TRBD1 aligns across 7 bases. V dropped 5 bases and J dropped 0; count of bases not matched to a gene: 9. This CDR3 spans 16 amino acids. Germline lookup yields CDR1 SGHAT and CDR2 FQNNGV. The CDR3: CASSPGQLDHQETQYF. CDR3 DNA sequence: TGTGCCAGCAGCCCGGGACAGCTCGACCACCAAGAGACCCAGTACTTC.

This rearrangement joins TRBV7-9 to TRBJ2-1, with a possible D match to TRBD1 (7 bases). From germline, CDR1 is SEHNR and CDR2 FQNEAQ (reference sequence). The CDR3 is made up of 16 amino acids. V was shortened by 4 bases and J by 5 bases, with 18 bases between the two germline ends. DNA for the CDR3: TGTGCCAGCAGCTGGCTACGACAGGGAGGAGACAATGAGCAGTTCTTC. It translates to CASSWLRQGGDNEQFF.

Note on this clone: The same CDR3 also results from other DNA sequences found in this sample. The CDR3 loop reads CASSLLPYQPQHF. As DNA, the CDR3 is TGTGCCAGCAGCTTGCTCCCTTATCAGCCCCAGCATTTT. V and J are TRBV11-2 and TRBJ1-5; D remains ambiguous. Trimming took off 3 bases at V and 5 bases at J, with 8 bases between the two ends. The CDR3 is 13 amino acids. Germline V lookup: CDR1 SGHAT, CDR2 FQNNGV.

The chain couples TRBV10-3 to TRBJ2-7; D possibly corresponds to TRBD2 (6 bases). Trimming stripped 8 bases from V and 6 bases from J, with 17 bases between. Germline V gene data show CDR1 as ENHRY and CDR2 as SYGVKD. The CDR3 consists of 13 residues. CDR3 region: CAIHETSFREQYF. Written as DNA, the CDR3 is TGTGCCATCCACGAGACTAGTTTCCGCGAGCAGTACTTC.

The chain joins TRBV5-1 to TRBJ2-7; a possible D gene is TRBD1 (5 bases). The CDR3 extends over 13 amino acids. Germline CDR1 SGHRS, CDR2 YFSETQ. Trimming cost V 5 bases and J 4 bases, with 13 bases left between them. The CDR3 loop reads CASRRLTEYEQYF. CDR3 sequence (DNA): TGCGCCAGCAGGAGACTGACAGAATACGAGCAGTACTTC. The full variable domain, with the rest looked up from reference TRBV5-1 and TRBJ2-7, is KAGVTQTPRYLIKTRGQQVTLSCSPISGHRSVSWYQQTPGQGLQFLFEYFSETQRNKGNFPGRFSGRQFSNSRSEMNVSTLELGDSALYLCASRRLTEYEQYFGPGTRLTVT.

This chain connects TRBV5-1 to TRBJ2-3; 8 nucleotides align to TRBD2. The J segment lost 0 bases and the V segment lost 6 bases, leaving 6 bases of the junction unmatched. There are 15 residues in the CDR3. CDR1 and CDR2 from the germline V gene are SGHRS and YFSETQ. The CDR3 loop is CASTRSGRSTDTQYF. In DNA form, the CDR3 reads TGCGCCAGCACCCGAAGCGGGAGAAGCACAGATACGCAGTATTTT.

This clone was seen a few times. The chain combines TRBV19 with TRBJ2-5, with 8 bases identical to TRBD1. V trimming: 7 bases; J trimming: 4 bases; junction bases outside the gene matches: 8. Germline lookup yields CDR1 LNHDA and CDR2 SQIVND (reference sequence). This CDR3 spans 14 amino acids. CDR3 DNA: TGTGCCAGTAACCCGACAGGGGCGCTAGAGACCCAGTACTTC. It specifies CASNPTGALETQYF.

The gene calls are TRBV6-6 and TRBJ2-3; TRBD1 matches 7 bases. Trimming removed 5 bases from V and 2 bases from J; junction bases left unmatched: 4. The CDR3 is 14 amino acids. The germline CDR1 and CDR2 sequences are MNHNY and SVGAGI (reference sequence). The CDR3 nucleotides are TGTGCCAGCAGTCAACAGGGGTACACAGATACGCAGTATTTT. It encodes CASSQQGYTDTQYF.

The V call is TRBV5-4, the J call TRBJ2-5; D may be TRBD1 (6 bases). Between the trimmed V and J ends, which lost 2 bases and 5 bases, there was a span of 16 bases. CDR1 is SGHNT, CDR2 YYREEE, per germline (reference sequence). CDR3 length: 15 residues. CDR3 DNA: TGTGCCAGCAGCTTCCGGACAGTTGGGAAGGAGACCCAGTACTTC. This sequence encodes CASSFRTVGKETQYF.

The chain couples TRBV7-9 to TRBJ2-7; 8 bases line up with TRBD1. The CDR3 is made up of 16 amino acids. With V trimmed by 1 base and J by 3 bases, 8 bases remained unmatched. Germline V gives CDR1 SEHNR, CDR2 FQNEAQ (reference sequence). The DNA of the CDR3 is TGTGCCAGCAGCTTAGAGTTCGGTGACAGGGGCTACGAGCAGTACTTC. Translating it yields CASSLEFGDRGYEQYF.

J is TRBJ1-4 and V is TRBV4-3; D perhaps matches TRBD1 (6 bases). Germline lookup yields CDR1 LGHNA and CDR2 YSLEER. Trimming left V 2 bases short and J 7 bases short, with 11 bases between. This CDR3 region has 14 residues. DNA for the CDR3: TGCGCCAGCAGCCAAAAGGGGGGTAGTGAAAAACTGTTTTTT. Encoded protein: CASSQKGGSEKLFF.

The chain has TRBV7-2 and TRBJ1-1; TRBD1 aligns across 7 bases. Germline V gene lookup returns CDR1 SGHTA and CDR2 FQGNSA. The CDR3 has 16 residues. V gave up 2 bases and J gave up 0 bases; unmatched junction bases: 6. The CDR3 loop reads CASSLSRQGLNTEAFF. DNA for the CDR3: TGTGCCAGCAGCTTATCACGACAGGGTTTGAACACTGAAGCTTTCTTT. The whole variable domain, remainder taken from reference TRBV7-2 and TRBJ1-1, is GAGVSQSPSNKVTEKGKDVELRCDPISGHTALYWYRQSLGQGLEFLIYFQGNSAPDKSGLPSDRFSAERTGGSVSTLTIQRTQQEDSAVYLCASSLSRQGLNTEAFFGQGTRLTVV.

In its sample, this clone was seen once. The chain carries TRBV5-5 and TRBJ2-1; tentatively, D is TRBD1 (6 bases). Per germline, CDR1 SGHKS and CDR2 YYEKEE (reference sequence). The length of the CDR3 is 16 residues. Trimming took 5 bases from V and 0 from J, leaving 15 bases between them. This CDR3 reads CASSLRQASSYNEQFF. The CDR3 nucleotides are TGTGCCAGCAGTTTACGACAGGCGAGCTCCTACAATGAGCAGTTCTTC.

V is TRBV5-1 and J is TRBJ1-1; D may be TRBD1 (6 bases). Germline-derived CDR1 and CDR2 are SGHRS and YFSETQ. This CDR3 has 16 residues. The V end lost 4 bases, the J end lost 0 bases, and 16 bases lay between the germline ends. CDR3 in DNA: TGCGCCAGCAGCACCGGACAGTTCCTCATGAACACTGAAGCTTTCTTT. Protein: CASSTGQFLMNTEAFF.